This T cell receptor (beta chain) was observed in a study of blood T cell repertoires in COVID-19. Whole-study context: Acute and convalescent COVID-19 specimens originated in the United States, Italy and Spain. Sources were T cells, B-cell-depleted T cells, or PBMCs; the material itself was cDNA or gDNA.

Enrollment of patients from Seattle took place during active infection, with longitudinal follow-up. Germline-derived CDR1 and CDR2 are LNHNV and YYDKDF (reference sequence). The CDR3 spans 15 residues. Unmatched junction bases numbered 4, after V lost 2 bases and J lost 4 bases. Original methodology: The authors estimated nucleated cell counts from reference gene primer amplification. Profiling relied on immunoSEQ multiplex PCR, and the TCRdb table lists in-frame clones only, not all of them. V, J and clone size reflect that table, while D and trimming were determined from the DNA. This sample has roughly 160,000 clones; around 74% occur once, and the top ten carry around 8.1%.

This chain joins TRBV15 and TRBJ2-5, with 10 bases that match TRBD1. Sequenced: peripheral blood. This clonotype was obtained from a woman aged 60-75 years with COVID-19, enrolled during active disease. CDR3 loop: CATSRPGQGTETQYF. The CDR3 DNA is TGTGCCACCAGCAGACCGGGACAGGGGACAGAGACCCAGTACTTC.